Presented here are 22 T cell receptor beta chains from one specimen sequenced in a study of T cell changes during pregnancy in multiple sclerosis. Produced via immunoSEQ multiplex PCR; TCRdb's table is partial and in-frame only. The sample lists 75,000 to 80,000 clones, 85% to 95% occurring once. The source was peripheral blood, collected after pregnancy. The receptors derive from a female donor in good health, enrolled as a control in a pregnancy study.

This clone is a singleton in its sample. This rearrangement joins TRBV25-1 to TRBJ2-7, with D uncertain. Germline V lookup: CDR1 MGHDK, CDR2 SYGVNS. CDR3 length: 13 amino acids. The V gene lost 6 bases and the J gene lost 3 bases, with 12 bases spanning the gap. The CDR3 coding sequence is TGTGCCAGCAGCCCAAAAGAGTTCTACGAGCAGTACTTC. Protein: CASSPKEFYEQYF.

The CDR3 DNA sequence: TGCAGCGTTACGGGACAGCTATACACTGAAGCTTTCTTT. Encoded protein: CSVTGQLYTEAFF. The chain links TRBV29-1 to TRBJ1-1, with TRBD1 matching 7 bases. V lost 5 bases, J lost 3 bases, and 6 bases stayed unmatched. Germline V gene lookup returns CDR1 SQVTM and CDR2 ANQGSEA. The CDR3 totals 13 residues.

The DNA of the CDR3 is TGTGCCACCAGCAGAGATTTGACAGGGGCGCAGGAACCCCTCCACTTT. Translated, it gives CATSRDLTGAQEPLHF. The chain links TRBV15 to TRBJ1-6, with 8 nucleotides matching TRBD1. CDR1 and CDR2 (germline): LNHNV, YYDKDF (reference sequence). This CDR3 has 16 amino acids. The V segment lost 0 bases and the J segment 12 bases; nucleotides outside the gene matches: 10.

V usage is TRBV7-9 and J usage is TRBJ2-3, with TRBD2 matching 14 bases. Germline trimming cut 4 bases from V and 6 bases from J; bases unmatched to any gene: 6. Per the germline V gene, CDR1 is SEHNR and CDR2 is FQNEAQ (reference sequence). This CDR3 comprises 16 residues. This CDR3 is CASSWGLAGDVDTQYF. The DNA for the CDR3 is TGTGCCAGCAGCTGGGGACTAGCGGGGGATGTCGATACGCAGTATTTT.

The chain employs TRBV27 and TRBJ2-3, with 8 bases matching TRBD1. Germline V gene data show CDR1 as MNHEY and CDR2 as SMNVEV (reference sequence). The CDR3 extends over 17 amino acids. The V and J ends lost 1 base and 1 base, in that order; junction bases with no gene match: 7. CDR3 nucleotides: TGTGCCAGCAGTTTATGGAGTCCGGGACAGGGCACAGATACGCAGTATTTT. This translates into CASSLWSPGQGTDTQYF.

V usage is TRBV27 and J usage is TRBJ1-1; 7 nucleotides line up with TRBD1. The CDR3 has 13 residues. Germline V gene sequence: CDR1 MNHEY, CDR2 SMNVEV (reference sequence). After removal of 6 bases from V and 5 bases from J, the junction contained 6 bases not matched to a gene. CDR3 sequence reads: CASSPSGGTEAFF. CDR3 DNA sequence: TGTGCCAGCAGCCCTTCAGGGGGGACTGAAGCTTTCTTT.

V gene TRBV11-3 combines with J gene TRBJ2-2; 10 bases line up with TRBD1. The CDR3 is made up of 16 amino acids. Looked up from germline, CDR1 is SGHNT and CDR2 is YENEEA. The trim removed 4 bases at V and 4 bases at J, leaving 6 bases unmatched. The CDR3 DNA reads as TGTGCCAGCAGCTCACGGGACAGGGGAGGCACCGGGGAGCTGTTTTTT. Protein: CASSSRDRGGTGELFF.

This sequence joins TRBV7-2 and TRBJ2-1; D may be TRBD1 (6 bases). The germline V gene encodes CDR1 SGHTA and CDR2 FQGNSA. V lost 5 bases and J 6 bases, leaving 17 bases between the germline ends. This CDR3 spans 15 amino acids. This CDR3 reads CASSQRLVGGNEQFF. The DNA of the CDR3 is TGTGCCAGCAGCCAAAGACTGGTAGGGGGCAATGAGCAGTTCTTC. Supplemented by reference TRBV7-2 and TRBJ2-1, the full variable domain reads GAGVSQSPSNKVTEKGKDVELRCDPISGHTALYWYRQSLGQGLEFLIYFQGNSAPDKSGLPSDRFSAERTGGSVSTLTIQRTQQEDSAVYLCASSQRLVGGNEQFFGPGTRLTVL.

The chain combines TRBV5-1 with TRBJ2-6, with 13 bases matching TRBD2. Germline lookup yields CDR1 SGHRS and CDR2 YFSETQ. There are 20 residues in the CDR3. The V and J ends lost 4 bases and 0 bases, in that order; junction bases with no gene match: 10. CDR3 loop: CASSRGLAGNLYSGANVLTF. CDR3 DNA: TGCGCCAGCAGCAGGGGACTAGCGGGGAATCTTTACTCTGGGGCCAACGTCCTGACTTTC. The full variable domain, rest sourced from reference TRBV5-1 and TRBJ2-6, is KAGVTQTPRYLIKTRGQQVTLSCSPISGHRSVSWYQQTPGQGLQFLFEYFSETQRNKGNFPGRFSGRQFSNSRSEMNVSTLELGDSALYLCASSRGLAGNLYSGANVLTFGAGSRLTVL.

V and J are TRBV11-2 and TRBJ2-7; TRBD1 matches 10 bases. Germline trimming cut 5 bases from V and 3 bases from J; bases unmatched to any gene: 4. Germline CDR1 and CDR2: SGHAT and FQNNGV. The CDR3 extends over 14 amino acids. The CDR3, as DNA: TGTGCCAGCAGCCGACAGGGGGCCGGCTACGAGCAGTACTTC. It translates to CASSRQGAGYEQYF.

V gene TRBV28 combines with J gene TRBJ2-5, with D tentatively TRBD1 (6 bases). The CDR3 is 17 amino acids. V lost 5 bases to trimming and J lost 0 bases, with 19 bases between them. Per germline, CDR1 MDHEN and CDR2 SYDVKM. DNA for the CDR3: TGTGCCAGCAGTAAGCTCCGGGACACCCAGTACCAAGAGACCCAGTACTTC. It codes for CASSKLRDTQYQETQYF.

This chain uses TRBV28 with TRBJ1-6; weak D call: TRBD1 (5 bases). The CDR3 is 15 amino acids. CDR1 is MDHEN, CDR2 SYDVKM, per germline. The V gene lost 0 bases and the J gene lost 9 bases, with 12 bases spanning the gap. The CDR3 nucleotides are TGTGCCAGCAGTTTATGGCGCCAGGGAGGTTCACCCCTCCACTTT. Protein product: CASSLWRQGGSPLHF.

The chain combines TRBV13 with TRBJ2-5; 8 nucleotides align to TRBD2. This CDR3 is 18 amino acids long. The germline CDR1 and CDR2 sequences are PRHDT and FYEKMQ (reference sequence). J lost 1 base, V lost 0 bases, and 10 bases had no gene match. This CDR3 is CASSLGGSGLEFQETQYF. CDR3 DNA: TGTGCCAGCAGCTTAGGGGGTTCGGGACTAGAATTCCAAGAGACCCAGTACTTC.

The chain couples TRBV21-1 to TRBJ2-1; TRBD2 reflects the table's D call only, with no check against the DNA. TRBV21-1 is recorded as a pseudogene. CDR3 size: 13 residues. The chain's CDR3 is CASVLAGGNEQFF. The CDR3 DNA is TGTGCCAGCGTTCTAGCGGGCGGCAATGAGCAGTTCTTC.

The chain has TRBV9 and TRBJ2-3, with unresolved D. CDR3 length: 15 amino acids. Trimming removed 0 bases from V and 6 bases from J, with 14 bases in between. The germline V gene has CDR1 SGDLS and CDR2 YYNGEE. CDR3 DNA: TGTGCCAGCAGCGTAGATACTATGAGAAGCGATACGCAGTATTTT. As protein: CASSVDTMRSDTQYF.

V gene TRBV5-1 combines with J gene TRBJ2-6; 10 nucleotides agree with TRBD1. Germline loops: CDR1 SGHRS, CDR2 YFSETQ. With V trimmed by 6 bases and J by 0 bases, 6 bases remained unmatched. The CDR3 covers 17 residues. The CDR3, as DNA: TGCGCCAGCAACCGACAGGGGGCTTTCTCTGGGGCCAACGTCCTGACTTTC. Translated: CASNRQGAFSGANVLTF.

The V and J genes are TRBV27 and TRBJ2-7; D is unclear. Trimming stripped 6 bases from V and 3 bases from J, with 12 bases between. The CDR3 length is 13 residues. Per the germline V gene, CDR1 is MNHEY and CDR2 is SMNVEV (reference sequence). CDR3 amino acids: CASSRLPDYEQYF. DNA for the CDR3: TGTGCCAGCAGCCGCCTCCCAGACTACGAGCAGTACTTC.

The CDR3 DNA reads as TGCGCCAGCAGCCAAGATTCTGCGGGGGCTAACACCGGGGAGCTGTTTTTT. Translated, it gives CASSQDSAGANTGELFF. The chain uses TRBV4-1 and TRBJ2-2; D possibly corresponds to TRBD2 (7 bases). CDR3 length equals 17 residues. V lost 0 bases, J lost 2 bases, and 13 bases lay in between. Germline V CDR1 and CDR2: MGHRA, YSYEKL.

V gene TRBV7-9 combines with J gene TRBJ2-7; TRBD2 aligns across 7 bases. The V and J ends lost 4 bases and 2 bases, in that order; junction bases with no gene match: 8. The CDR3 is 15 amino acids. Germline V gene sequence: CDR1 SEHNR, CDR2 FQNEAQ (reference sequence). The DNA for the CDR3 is TGTGCCAGCAGCTCTAGGGGTCGGGAGGCCTACGAGCAGTACTTC. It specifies CASSSRGREAYEQYF.

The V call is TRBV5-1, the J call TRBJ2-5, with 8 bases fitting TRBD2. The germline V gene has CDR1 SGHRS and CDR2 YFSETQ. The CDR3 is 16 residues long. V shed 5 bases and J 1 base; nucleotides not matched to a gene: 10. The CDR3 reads CASRRAAGGRQETQYF. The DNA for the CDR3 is TGCGCCAGCAGGCGGGCGGCGGGGGGCCGCCAAGAGACCCAGTACTTC. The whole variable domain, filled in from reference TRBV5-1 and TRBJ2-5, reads KAGVTQTPRYLIKTRGQQVTLSCSPISGHRSVSWYQQTPGQGLQFLFEYFSETQRNKGNFPGRFSGRQFSNSRSEMNVSTLELGDSALYLCASRRAAGGRQETQYFGPGTRLLVL.

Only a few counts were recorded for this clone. This chain's CDR3 is CASSEGRGYQPQHF. CDR3 nucleotide sequence: TGTGCCAGCAGTGAGGGCAGGGGCTACCAGCCCCAGCATTTT. This sequence joins TRBV2 and TRBJ1-5; maybe TRBD1 (6 bases). This CDR3 region has 14 residues. Germline-derived CDR1 and CDR2 are SNHLY and FYNNEI. Trimming cost V 3 bases and J 7 bases, with 13 bases left between them.

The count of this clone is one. In DNA, the CDR3 is TGTGCCAGCAGCTTAGTCGTGGTGACTTCTTTCGGAAACACCATATATTTT. Its protein is CASSLVVVTSFGNTIYF. This rearrangement joins TRBV7-9 to TRBJ1-3; D is undetermined. Trimming pared 1 base from V and 4 bases from J, leaving 17 bases between. This CDR3 comprises 17 residues. CDR1 and CDR2 from the germline V gene are SEHNR and FQNEAQ (reference sequence).